This TCR beta chain appears in the sequencing data of a study of control samples from healthy donors and cancer patients. This CDR3 spans 15 amino acids. Trimming cost V 1 base and J 5 bases, with 15 bases left between them. Germline lookup yields CDR1 KGHSH and CDR2 LQKENI. Generated by immunoSEQ multiplex PCR, the TCRdb table keeps only in-frame clones and is missing some. The sample records roughly 18,000 clones, more than 75% being singletons. Sequencing was performed on PBMCs. The TCR comes from a woman aged 55-70 years with head and neck cancer. This chain uses TRBV18 with TRBJ2-7; D remains unclear. In DNA, the CDR3 is TGTGCCAGCTCACCACTTGGGTGGGCCCTGGACGAGCAGTACTTC. Amino acids: CASSPLGWALDEQYF.